These 17 T cell receptor beta chains came from one sample sequenced in a study of blood T cell repertoires in COVID-19. Clones were sequenced by immunoSEQ multiplex PCR, and TCRdb holds only the in-frame ones, with some missing. This sample has around 230,000 clones; around 83% occur once, and the top ten carry around 2.4%. The sample taken for sequencing was peripheral blood. The receptor source for this set is a man aged 40-55 years who had recovered from COVID-19.

As DNA, the CDR3 is TGTGCCAGCAGCCCCAGGACAGGGACCCACGAGCAGTACTTC. Translation gives CASSPRTGTHEQYF. V usage is TRBV7-2 and J usage is TRBJ2-7; 8 bases match TRBD1. The CDR3 has 14 residues. Germline lookup yields CDR1 SGHTA and CDR2 FQGNSA. The V gene end was trimmed by 5 bases and the J gene end by 5 bases; junction bases not matched to a gene: 8.

This sequence joins TRBV7-9 and TRBJ2-1, with D perhaps TRBD1 (6 bases). Per the germline V gene, CDR1 is SEHNR and CDR2 is FQNEAQ (reference sequence). The V end was cut by 0 bases, the J end by 6 bases, with 6 bases between. The CDR3 has 13 residues. CDR3 in amino acids: CASSLAGGNEQFF. The CDR3 nucleotides are TGTGCCAGCAGCTTAGCAGGGGGCAATGAGCAGTTCTTC.

The chain combines TRBV5-5 with TRBJ1-4, with TRBD1 matching over 8 bases. Per the germline V gene, CDR1 is SGHKS and CDR2 is YYEKEE (reference sequence). CDR3 length: 13 amino acids. Losses at the gene ends were 4 bases for V and 8 bases for J; bases not matched to a gene: 4. As DNA, the CDR3 is TGTGCCAGCAGCCCAGGGGGCGACGAAAAACTGTTTTTT. Amino acid sequence: CASSPGGDEKLFF.

The chain links TRBV6-5 to TRBJ1-2, with a weak D call TRBD1 (5 bases). CDR3 length equals 14 residues. Trimming took off 3 bases at V and 3 bases at J, with 11 bases between the two ends. The germline V gene has CDR1 MNHEY and CDR2 SVGAGI. DNA for the CDR3: TGTGCCAGCAGTTATAGGGGTGGATACTATGGCTACACCTTC. This gives the protein CASSYRGGYYGYTF.

J is TRBJ1-6 and V is TRBV7-2, with D tentatively TRBD1 (6 bases). The CDR3 extends over 14 amino acids. Trimming removed 1 base from V and 10 bases from J, with 11 bases in between. Germline V CDR1 and CDR2: SGHTA, FQGNSA. CDR3 sequence (DNA): TGTGCCAGCAGCTTAGAGGGGGTCGGCTCACCCCTCCACTTT. Translation: CASSLEGVGSPLHF. The full variable domain, with the rest looked up from reference TRBV7-2 and TRBJ1-6, is GAGVSQSPSNKVTEKGKDVELRCDPISGHTALYWYRQSLGQGLEFLIYFQGNSAPDKSGLPSDRFSAERTGGSVSTLTIQRTQQEDSAVYLCASSLEGVGSPLHFGNGTRLTVT.

This clone was counted a few times. The chain joins TRBV7-2 to TRBJ1-2, with 8 bases fitting TRBD1. V shed 0 bases, J shed 8 bases, and the junction held 8 bases outside the gene matches. Per the germline V gene, CDR1 is SGHTA and CDR2 is FQGNSA. The CDR3 totals 15 residues. In DNA form, the CDR3 reads TGTGCCAGCAGCTTAGCCGGGACAGGTACATTCGGCTACACCTTC. Protein: CASSLAGTGTFGYTF. Drawing the rest from reference TRBV7-2 and TRBJ1-2, the complete variable domain is GAGVSQSPSNKVTEKGKDVELRCDPISGHTALYWYRQSLGQGLEFLIYFQGNSAPDKSGLPSDRFSAERTGGSVSTLTIQRTQQEDSAVYLCASSLAGTGTFGYTFGSGTRLTVV.

This clone was detected only a few times. V is TRBV7-2 and J is TRBJ2-2, with 12 bases lining up with TRBD2. V lost 5 bases to trimming and J lost 4 bases; unmatched junction nucleotides: 11. The V gene's germline CDR1 is SGHTA and CDR2 FQGNSA. CDR3 size: 18 residues. CDR3 sequence reads: CASSLRLAGDKGTGELFF. DNA for the CDR3: TGTGCCAGCAGCCTCCGACTAGCGGGGGATAAGGGCACCGGGGAGCTGTTTTTT.

The rearrangement joins TRBV5-4 to TRBJ1-6; no reliable D call. V was pared by 0 bases and J by 8 bases, with 9 bases between. The CDR3 length is 14 residues. CDR1 and CDR2 from the germline V gene are SGHNT and YYREEE (reference sequence). In DNA, the CDR3 is TGTGCCAGCAGCTTGGACAGAAGTTATTCACCCCTCCACTTT. Protein sequence: CASSLDRSYSPLHF.

CDR3 nucleotides: TGCGCCAGCAGTCCGACAGGACCTAGCACAGATACGCAGTATTTT. This translates into CASSPTGPSTDTQYF. The chain combines TRBV10-1 with TRBJ2-3; D is perhaps TRBD1 (6 bases). Germline values: CDR1 WNHNN, CDR2 SYGVQD (reference sequence). V lost 5 bases, J lost 0 bases, and 12 bases lay in between. This CDR3 comprises 15 residues.

The chain uses TRBV20-1 and TRBJ2-7, with a weak D call TRBD2 (5 bases). Germline values: CDR1 DFQATT, CDR2 SNEGSKA (reference sequence). The CDR3 totals 12 residues. The CDR3, as DNA: TGCAGCGCAAGTACTTATCCGGGGGAGCAGTACTTC. Protein product: CSASTYPGEQYF.

The DNA of the CDR3 is TGTGCCAGCCAAAAAGAACGGGCAGGGGAAGCTTTCTTT. It codes for CASQKERAGEAFF. This chain links TRBV2 with TRBJ1-1, with a possible D match to TRBD1 (5 bases). The CDR3 consists of 13 residues. Deletions cut 8 bases from V and 8 bases from J, with 18 bases between. Looked up from germline, CDR1 is SNHLY and CDR2 is FYNNEI.

This chain connects TRBV6-5 to TRBJ2-7; D is undetermined. V shed 6 bases and J shed 4 bases, with 13 bases lying between them. This CDR3 comprises 13 residues. Germline CDR1 is MNHEY and CDR2 is SVGAGI. CDR3: CASSKTTMYEQYF. The CDR3 bases are TGTGCCAGCAGCAAGACAACCATGTACGAGCAGTACTTC.

This chain connects TRBV6-5 to TRBJ1-1; D gene uncertain. The CDR3 sequence is 12 residues long. Trimming took off 4 bases at V and 5 bases at J, with 8 bases between the two ends. The germline CDR1 and CDR2 sequences are MNHEY and SVGAGI. The CDR3 spells CASSSPSTEAFF. CDR3 DNA: TGTGCCAGCAGTTCCCCTTCGACTGAAGCTTTCTTT.

This chain joins TRBV5-5 and TRBJ2-4; no clear D gene. CDR3 length: 14 residues. The germline V gene encodes CDR1 SGHKS and CDR2 YYEKEE (reference sequence). Deletions cut 4 bases from V and 0 bases from J, with 8 bases between. CDR3 protein: CASSGTIAKNIQYF. As DNA, the CDR3 is TGTGCCAGCAGCGGCACCATAGCCAAAAACATTCAGTACTTC.

The chain combines TRBV7-2 with TRBJ1-5; D unresolved. The germline CDR1 and CDR2 sequences are SGHTA and FQGNSA. The CDR3 is 15 amino acids. V shed 4 bases and J shed 2 bases, with 12 bases lying between them. The CDR3 reads CASSWQDSRNQPQHF. DNA for the CDR3: TGTGCCAGCAGCTGGCAAGACTCGCGCAATCAGCCCCAGCATTTT.

This clone showed up just once. The genes are TRBV18 and TRBJ1-1, with TRBD1 as a possible D gene (6 bases). Germline V gene sequence: CDR1 KGHSH, CDR2 LQKENI. This CDR3 is 15 amino acids long. Trimming pared 5 bases from V and 6 bases from J, leaving 19 bases between. This chain's CDR3 is CASSVVGQTSAEAFF. The CDR3 bases are TGTGCCAGCTCAGTAGTAGGACAGACCTCGGCTGAAGCTTTCTTT.

V gene TRBV5-1 combines with J gene TRBJ1-2; 12 bases fit TRBD1. The CDR3 extends over 15 amino acids. The ends lost 5 bases at V and 8 bases at J; junction bases unmatched: 10. CDR1 and CDR2 from the germline V gene are SGHRS and YFSETQ. The CDR3 bases are TGCGCCAGCAGGGACGGGACAGGGGGCGCGTCAGGCTACACCTTC. This codes for CASRDGTGGASGYTF.